This T cell receptor (beta chain) stems from a study of T cell responses to AZD1222 COVID-19 vaccine. TCRdb's copy holds only in-frame clones and misses some; the assay was immunoSEQ multiplex PCR. The data show roughly 160,000 clones, around 90% seen once. Trimming pared 6 bases from V and 4 bases from J, leaving 21 bases between. Germline V gene sequence: CDR1 MNHEY, CDR2 SVGEGT. This CDR3 is 17 amino acids long. Here the sequenced sample was peripheral blood, taken on day 0 of MenACWY control vaccination. The clonotype was recovered from an adult in good health. This chain links TRBV6-2 or TRBV6-3 with TRBJ2-2; D may be TRBD2 (7 bases). The CDR3 region is CASSPRGGVRGTGELFF. Written as DNA, the CDR3 is TGTGCCAGCAGCCCCAGAGGGGGGGTCCGAGGCACCGGGGAGCTGTTTTTT.